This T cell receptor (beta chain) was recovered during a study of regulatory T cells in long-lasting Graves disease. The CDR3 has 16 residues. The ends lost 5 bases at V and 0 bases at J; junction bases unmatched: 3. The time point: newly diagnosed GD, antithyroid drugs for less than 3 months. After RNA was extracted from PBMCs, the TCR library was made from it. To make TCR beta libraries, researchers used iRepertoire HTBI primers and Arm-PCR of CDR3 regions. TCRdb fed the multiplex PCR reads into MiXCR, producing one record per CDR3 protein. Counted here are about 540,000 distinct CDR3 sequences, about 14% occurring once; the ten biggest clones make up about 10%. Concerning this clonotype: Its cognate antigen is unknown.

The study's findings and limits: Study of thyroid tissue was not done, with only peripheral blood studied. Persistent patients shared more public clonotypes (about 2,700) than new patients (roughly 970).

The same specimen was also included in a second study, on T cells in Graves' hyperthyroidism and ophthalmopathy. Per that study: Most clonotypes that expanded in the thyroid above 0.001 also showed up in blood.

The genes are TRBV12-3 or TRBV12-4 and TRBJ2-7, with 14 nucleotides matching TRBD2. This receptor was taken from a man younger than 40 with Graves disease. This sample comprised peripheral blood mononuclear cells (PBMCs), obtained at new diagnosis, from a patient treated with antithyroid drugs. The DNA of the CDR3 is TGTGCCAGCAGTCCGACTAGCGGGAGGGGCTCCTACGAGCAGTACTTC. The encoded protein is CASSPTSGRGSYEQYF.